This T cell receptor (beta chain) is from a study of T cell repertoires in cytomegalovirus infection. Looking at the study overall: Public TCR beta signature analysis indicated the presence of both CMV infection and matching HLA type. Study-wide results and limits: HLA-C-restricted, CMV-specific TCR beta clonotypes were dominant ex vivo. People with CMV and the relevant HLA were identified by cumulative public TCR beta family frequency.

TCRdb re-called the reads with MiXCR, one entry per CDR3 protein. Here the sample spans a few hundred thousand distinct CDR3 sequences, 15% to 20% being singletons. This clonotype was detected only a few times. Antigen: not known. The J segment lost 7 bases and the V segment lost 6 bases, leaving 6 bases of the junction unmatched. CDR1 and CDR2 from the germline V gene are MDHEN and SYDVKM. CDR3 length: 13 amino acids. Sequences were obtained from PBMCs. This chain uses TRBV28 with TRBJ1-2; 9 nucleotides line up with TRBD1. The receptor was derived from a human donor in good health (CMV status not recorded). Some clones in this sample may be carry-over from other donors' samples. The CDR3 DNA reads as TGTGCCAGCAGACTACAGGGGGCGAGTGGCTACACCTTC. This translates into CASRLQGASGYTF.